The clone carrying this TCR beta chain has a single count. What it binds is unknown. This sample was included in a study of cytomegalovirus exposure and HLA in healthy donors. Whole-study findings and limits: Earlier analysis found most TCR beta V segments productive about 87% or about 30% of the time. One variant, a missense change in DCLRE1C, was linked in a later analysis to TCR beta V- and J-gene trimming.

While unrecorded immune exposures were likely, the donors were nominally healthy when sampled. PCR was performed using 60 Vbeta and 13 Jbeta primers. Per the original data handling: An analysis that came later counted roughly 87 million unique TCR beta chains, approximately 12 million shared. The table came from immunoSEQ multiplex PCR; TCRdb's copy has only in-frame clones and leaves some out. That table supplies the V and J calls and clone size; D and trimming were determined from the DNA. The sample has some 200,000 clones; around 79% are singletons. Germline V lookup: CDR1 SGHVS, CDR2 FQNEAQ. The junction had 4 bases not matched to a gene; V was cut back by 1 base and J by 4 bases. This CDR3 is built from 14 residues.

The source is a girl aged 5 to 17 in good health and CMV-seropositive. The sequenced sample was PBMCs. This sequence joins TRBV7-8 and TRBJ2-7, with 7 positions matching TRBD2. The DNA of the CDR3 is TGTGCCAGCAGCTTAGACCAGCGGGGATACGAGCAGTACTTC. This gives the protein CASSLDQRGYEQYF.